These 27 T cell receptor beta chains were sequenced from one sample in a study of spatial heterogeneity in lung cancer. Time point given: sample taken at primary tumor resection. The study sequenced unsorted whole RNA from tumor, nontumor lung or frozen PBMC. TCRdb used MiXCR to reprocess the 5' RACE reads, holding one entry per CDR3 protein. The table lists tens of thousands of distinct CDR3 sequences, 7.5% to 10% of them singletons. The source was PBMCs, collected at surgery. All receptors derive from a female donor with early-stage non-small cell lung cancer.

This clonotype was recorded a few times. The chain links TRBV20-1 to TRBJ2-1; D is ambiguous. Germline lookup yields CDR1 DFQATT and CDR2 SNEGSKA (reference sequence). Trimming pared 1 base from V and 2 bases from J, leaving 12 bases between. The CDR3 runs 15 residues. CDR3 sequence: CSARASSRAYNEQFF. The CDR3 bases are TGCAGTGCTAGAGCGTCTAGTCGGGCCTACAATGAGCAGTTCTTC.

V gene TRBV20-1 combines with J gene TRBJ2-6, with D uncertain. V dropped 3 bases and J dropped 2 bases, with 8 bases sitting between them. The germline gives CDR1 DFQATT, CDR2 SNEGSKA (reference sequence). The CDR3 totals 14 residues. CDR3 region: CSARFRTGANVLTF. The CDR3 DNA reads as TGCAGTGCTAGGTTCCGGACTGGGGCCAACGTCCTGACTTTC.

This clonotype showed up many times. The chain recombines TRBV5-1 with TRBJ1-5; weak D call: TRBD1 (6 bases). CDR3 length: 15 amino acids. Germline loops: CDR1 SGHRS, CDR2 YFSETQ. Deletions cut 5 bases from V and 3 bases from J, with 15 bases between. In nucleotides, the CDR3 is TGCGCCAGCAGAACCGGGACACGCGACAATCAGCCCCAGCATTTT. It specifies CASRTGTRDNQPQHF. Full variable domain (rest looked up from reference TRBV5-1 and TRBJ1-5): KAGVTQTPRYLIKTRGQQVTLSCSPISGHRSVSWYQQTPGQGLQFLFEYFSETQRNKGNFPGRFSGRQFSNSRSEMNVSTLELGDSALYLCASRTGTRDNQPQHFGDGTRLSIL.

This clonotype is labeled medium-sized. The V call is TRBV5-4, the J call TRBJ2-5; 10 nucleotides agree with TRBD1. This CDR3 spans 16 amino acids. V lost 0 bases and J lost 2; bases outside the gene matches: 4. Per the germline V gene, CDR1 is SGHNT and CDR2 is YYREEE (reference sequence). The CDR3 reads CASSLGPGQGQETQYF. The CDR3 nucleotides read TGTGCCAGCAGCTTGGGGCCGGGACAGGGGCAAGAGACCCAGTACTTC.

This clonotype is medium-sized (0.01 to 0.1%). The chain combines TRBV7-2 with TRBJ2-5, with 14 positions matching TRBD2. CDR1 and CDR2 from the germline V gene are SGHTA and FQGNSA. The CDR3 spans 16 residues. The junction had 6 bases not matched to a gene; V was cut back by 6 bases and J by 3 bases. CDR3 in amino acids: CASRGLAGGRKETQYF. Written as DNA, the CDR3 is TGTGCCAGCAGAGGACTAGCGGGAGGCCGAAAAGAGACCCAGTACTTC.

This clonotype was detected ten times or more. The CDR3 is CASSPETGGGWDTQYF. As DNA, the CDR3 is TGCGCCAGCAGCCCTGAGACAGGGGGAGGATGGGATACGCAGTATTTT. The chain couples TRBV5-1 to TRBJ2-3; 9 nucleotides align to TRBD1. This CDR3 comprises 16 residues. CDR1 and CDR2 from the germline V gene are SGHRS and YFSETQ. The V gene end was trimmed by 4 bases and the J gene end by 6 bases; junction bases not matched to a gene: 12.

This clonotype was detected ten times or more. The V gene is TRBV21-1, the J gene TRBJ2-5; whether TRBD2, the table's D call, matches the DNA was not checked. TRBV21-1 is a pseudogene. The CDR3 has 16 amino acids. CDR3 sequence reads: CASSDMGLAGEETQYF. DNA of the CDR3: TGTGCCAGCAGCGATATGGGACTAGCGGGAGAAGAGACCCAGTACTTC.

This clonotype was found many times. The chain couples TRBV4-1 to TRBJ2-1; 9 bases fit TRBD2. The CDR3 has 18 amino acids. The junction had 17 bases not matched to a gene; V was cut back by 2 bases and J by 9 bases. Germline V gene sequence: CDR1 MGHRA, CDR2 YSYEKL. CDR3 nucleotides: TGCGCCAGCAGCCAATTACTACGGGCTAGCGGGAAATCGGGTGAGCAGTTCTTC. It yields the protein CASSQLLRASGKSGEQFF.

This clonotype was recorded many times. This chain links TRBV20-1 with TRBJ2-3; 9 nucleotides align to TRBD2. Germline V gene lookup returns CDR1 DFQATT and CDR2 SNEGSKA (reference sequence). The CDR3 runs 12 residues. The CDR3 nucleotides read TGCAGCGTAGCGGGAGAGACAGATACGCAGTATTTT. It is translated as CSVAGETDTQYF.

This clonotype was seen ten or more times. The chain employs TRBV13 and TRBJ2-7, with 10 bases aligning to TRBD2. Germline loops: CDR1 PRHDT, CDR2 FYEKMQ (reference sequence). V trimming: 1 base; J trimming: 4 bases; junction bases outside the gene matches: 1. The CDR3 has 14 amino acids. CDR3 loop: CASSLAAGGYEQYF. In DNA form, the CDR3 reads TGTGCCAGCAGCTTAGCAGCGGGAGGGTACGAGCAGTACTTC.

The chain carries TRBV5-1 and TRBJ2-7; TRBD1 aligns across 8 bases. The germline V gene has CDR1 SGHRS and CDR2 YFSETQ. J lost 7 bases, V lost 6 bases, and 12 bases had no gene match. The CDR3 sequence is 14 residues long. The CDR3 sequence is CASTPGQGTWEQYF. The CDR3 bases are TGCGCCAGCACCCCCGGACAGGGAACCTGGGAGCAGTACTTC.

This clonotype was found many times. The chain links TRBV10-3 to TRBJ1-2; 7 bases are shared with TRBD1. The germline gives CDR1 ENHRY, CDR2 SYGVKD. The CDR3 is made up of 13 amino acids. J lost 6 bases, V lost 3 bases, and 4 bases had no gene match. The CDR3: CAISDGQGDGYTF. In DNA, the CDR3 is TGTGCCATCAGTGATGGCCAGGGGGATGGCTACACCTTC.

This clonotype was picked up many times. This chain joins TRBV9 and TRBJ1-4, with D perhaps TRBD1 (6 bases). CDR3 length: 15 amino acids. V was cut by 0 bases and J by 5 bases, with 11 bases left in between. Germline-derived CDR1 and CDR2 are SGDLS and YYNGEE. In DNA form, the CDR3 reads TGTGCCAGCAGCGTAGCTCCAGACAGGAATGAAAAACTGTTTTTT. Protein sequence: CASSVAPDRNEKLFF.

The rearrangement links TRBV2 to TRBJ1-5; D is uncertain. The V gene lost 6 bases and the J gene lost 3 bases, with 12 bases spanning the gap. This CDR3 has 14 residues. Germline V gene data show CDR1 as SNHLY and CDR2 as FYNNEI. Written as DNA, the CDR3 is TGTGCCAGCAGCATAGGACGGTTCAATCAGCCCCAGCATTTT. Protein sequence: CASSIGRFNQPQHF.

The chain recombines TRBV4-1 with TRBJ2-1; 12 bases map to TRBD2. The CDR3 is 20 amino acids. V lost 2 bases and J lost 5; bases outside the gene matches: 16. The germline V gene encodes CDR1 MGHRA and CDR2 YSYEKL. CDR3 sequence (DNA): TGCGCCAGCAGCCAAAGTTTGCTAGCGGGAGGGCCCAACCTAAACAATGAGCAGTTCTTC. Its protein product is CASSQSLLAGGPNLNNEQFF.

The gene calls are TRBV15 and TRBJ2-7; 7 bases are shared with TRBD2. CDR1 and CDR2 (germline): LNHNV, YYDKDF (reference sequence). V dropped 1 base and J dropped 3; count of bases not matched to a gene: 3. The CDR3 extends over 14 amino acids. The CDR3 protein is CATSRARTSYEQYF. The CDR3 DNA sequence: TGTGCCACCAGCAGAGCCAGGACTAGCTACGAGCAGTACTTC.

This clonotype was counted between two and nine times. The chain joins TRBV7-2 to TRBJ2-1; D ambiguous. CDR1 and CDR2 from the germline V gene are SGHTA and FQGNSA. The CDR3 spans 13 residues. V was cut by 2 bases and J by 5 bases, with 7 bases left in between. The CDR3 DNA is TGTGCCAGCAGCTTACTACACAACAATGAGCAGTTCTTC. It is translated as CASSLLHNNEQFF.

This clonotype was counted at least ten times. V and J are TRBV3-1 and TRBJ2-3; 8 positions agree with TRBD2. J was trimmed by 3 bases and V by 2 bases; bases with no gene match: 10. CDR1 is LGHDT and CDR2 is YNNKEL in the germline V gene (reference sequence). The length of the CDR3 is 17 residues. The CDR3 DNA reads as TGTGCCAGCAGCCAAAGTTTAGCGGGAAGGTTGACAGATACGCAGTATTTT. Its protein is CASSQSLAGRLTDTQYF.

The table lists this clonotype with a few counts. In DNA, the CDR3 is TGTGCCTGGAGTGTTGTAAGGGCCGGGGAGCTGTTTTTT. Encoded protein: CAWSVVRAGELFF. V and J are TRBV30 and TRBJ2-2; D is uncertain. CDR3 length: 13 amino acids. Trimming stripped 0 bases from V and 6 bases from J, with 8 bases between. Germline CDR1 reads GTSNPN; CDR2 reads SVGIG (reference sequence). The full variable domain, with the rest looked up from reference TRBV30 and TRBJ2-2, is SQTIHQWPATLVQPVGSPLSLECTVEGTSNPNLYWYRQAAGRGLQLLFYSVGIGQISSEVPQNLSASRPQDRQFILSSKKLLLSDSGFYLCAWSVVRAGELFFGEGSRLTVL.

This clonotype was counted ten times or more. The CDR3 coding sequence is TGTGCCAGCAGTTACATCGGACAGGGACTAGTCTATGGCTACACCTTC. This sequence encodes CASSYIGQGLVYGYTF. This chain joins TRBV6-5 and TRBJ1-2; 8 nucleotides line up with TRBD1. The CDR3 loop spans 16 amino acids. The germline V gene has CDR1 MNHEY and CDR2 SVGAGI. Trimming at V came to 2 bases and at J to 4 bases, leaving 9 bases not matched to a gene.

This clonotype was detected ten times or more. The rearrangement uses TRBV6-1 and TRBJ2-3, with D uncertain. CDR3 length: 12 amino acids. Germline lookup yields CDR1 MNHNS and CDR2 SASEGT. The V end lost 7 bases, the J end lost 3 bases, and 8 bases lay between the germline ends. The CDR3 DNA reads TGTGCCAGCAATTTGTTAACAGATACGCAGTATTTT. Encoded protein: CASNLLTDTQYF.

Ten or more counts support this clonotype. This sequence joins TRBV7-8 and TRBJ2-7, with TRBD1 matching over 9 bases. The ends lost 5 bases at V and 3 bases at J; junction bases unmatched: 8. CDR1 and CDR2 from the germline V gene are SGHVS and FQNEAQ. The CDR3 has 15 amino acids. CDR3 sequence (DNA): TGTGCCAGCAGCCCGCGGACAGGGGCCTTCTACGAGCAGTACTTC. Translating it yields CASSPRTGAFYEQYF.

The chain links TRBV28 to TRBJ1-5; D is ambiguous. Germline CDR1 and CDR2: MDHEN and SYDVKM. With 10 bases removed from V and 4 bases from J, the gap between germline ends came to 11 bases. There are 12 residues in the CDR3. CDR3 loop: CATKTGNQPQHF. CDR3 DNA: TGTGCCACTAAGACGGGAAATCAGCCCCAGCATTTT.

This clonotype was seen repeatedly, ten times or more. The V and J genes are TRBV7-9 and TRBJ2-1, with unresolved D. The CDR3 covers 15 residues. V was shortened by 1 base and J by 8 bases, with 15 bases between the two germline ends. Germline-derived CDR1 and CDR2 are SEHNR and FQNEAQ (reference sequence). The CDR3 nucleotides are TGTGCCAGCAGCTTAGAGGGTTTCGCATCCGATGAGCAGTTCTTC. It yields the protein CASSLEGFASDEQFF.

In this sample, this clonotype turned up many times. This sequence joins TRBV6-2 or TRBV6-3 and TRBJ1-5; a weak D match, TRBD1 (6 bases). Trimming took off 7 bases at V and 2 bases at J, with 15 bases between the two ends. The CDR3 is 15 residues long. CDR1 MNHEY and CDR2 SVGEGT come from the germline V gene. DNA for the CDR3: TGTGCCAGCACCTACGGGGGGGCCGGCAATCAGCCCCAGCATTTT. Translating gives CASTYGGAGNQPQHF.

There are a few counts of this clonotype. The CDR3 DNA sequence: TGCGCCAGCAGCCAAGATATATTAGCGGGAGTACAAGGGAGCACCGGGGAGCTGTTTTTT. Residues: CASSQDILAGVQGSTGELFF. V gene TRBV4-1 combines with J gene TRBJ2-2; TRBD2 matches 9 bases. The CDR3 is 20 amino acids. In germline, CDR1 is MGHRA, CDR2 YSYEKL. The V and J ends lost 0 bases and 4 bases, in that order; junction bases with no gene match: 15.

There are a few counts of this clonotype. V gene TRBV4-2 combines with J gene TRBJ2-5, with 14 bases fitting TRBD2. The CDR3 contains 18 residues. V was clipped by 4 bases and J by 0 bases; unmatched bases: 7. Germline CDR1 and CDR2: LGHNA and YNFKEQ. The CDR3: CASSLRLAGGNNQETQYF. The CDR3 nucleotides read TGTGCCAGCAGCCTACGACTAGCGGGAGGGAACAACCAAGAGACCCAGTACTTC.